The rows below give T cell receptor beta chains drawn from one sample of a study of CD8+CD57+ T cells in acquired aplastic anemia. One entry per CDR3 protein results from TCRdb running MiXCR on the reads. The sample consists of 250,000 to 300,000 distinct CDR3 sequences, 50% to 70% of them appearing once. The sample taken for sequencing was sorted CD4+, CD8+, or CD8+CD57+ T cells (not recorded which) from PBMCs. These receptors originate from a human donor with severe aplastic anemia or a healthy control (not recorded which). Both conserved end residues are part of each CDR3. D genes are given only for firm matches. Clone size, where shown, is once, few, many, or a class for clones that have expanded.

V	J	size	D	DNA	CDR3
TRBV5-1	TRBJ2-5	many	NA	TGCGCCAGCAGCTTGGGTCCAGGGGAGGCAGAGACCCAGTACTTC	CASSLGPGEAETQYF
TRBV6-1	TRBJ2-7	NA	NA	TGTGCCAGCAGTGAAGCGCGAGCCATAACATACGAGCAGTACTTC	CASSEARAITYEQYF
TRBV10-3	TRBJ2-3	NA	NA	TGTGCCATCAGTGAGTCGACAGATACGCAGTATTTT	CAISESTDTQYF
TRBV6-1	TRBJ2-2	NA	NA	TGTGCCAGCAGCCCCCCTGGTCGGCCAACCGGGGAGCTGTTTTTT	CASSPPGRPTGELFF
TRBV20-1	TRBJ2-5	NA	NA	TGCAGTGCCAGCAGACGTCAAGAGACCCAGTACTTC	CSASRRQETQYF
TRBV7-6	TRBJ2-2	NA	NA	TGTGCCAGCACCTTAGACCATGCACCGAACACCGGGGAGCTGTTTTTT	CASTLDHAPNTGELFF
TRBV7-9	TRBJ2-5	NA	NA	TGTGCCAGCAGCGTAAACCAAGAGACCCAGTACTTC	CASSVNQETQYF
TRBV7-2	TRBJ2-5	NA	TRBD2	TGTGCCAGCAGCTTAGGGGCGGGGGGGGCAGGGGGGGAGACCCAGTACTTC	CASSLGAGGAGGETQYF
TRBV7-2	TRBJ1-2	NA	NA	TGTGCCAGCAGCTTAGGGCTGTCCAGGGCCGGTGGCTACACCTTC	CASSLGLSRAGGYTF
TRBV9	TRBJ2-5	NA	NA	TGTGCCAGCAGCGTAGAGGGGCTTGGAGGGGAGACCCAGTACTTC	CASSVEGLGGETQYF
TRBV20-1	TRBJ2-5	NA	TRBD2	TGCAGTGCCTCGCCACTAGCGGGGGGGTCGAAGGAGATCCAGTACTTC	CSASPLAGGSKEIQYF
TRBV24-1	TRBJ1-3	NA	NA	TGTGCCACCAGTGCCGGGGTCTCTGGAAACACCATATATTTT	CATSAGVSGNTIYF
TRBV24-1	TRBJ2-1	NA	NA	TGTGCCACCAGTGATAACTTAGGGCCCCGGAATGAGCAGTTCTTC	CATSDNLGPRNEQFF
TRBV7-3	TRBJ1-1	NA	TRBD1	TGTGCCAGCAGCGCGACAGGGACGGGGTCTGAAGCTTTCTTT	CASSATGTGSEAFF
TRBV7-2	TRBJ1-2	once	NA	TGTGCCAGCAGCTTAGAGCAGGCTAACTATGGCTACACCTTC	CASSLEQANYGYTF
TRBV28	TRBJ1-1	few	NA	TGTGCCAGCACTAAGGCCAGAAAGTTGAACACTGAAGCTTTCTTT	CASTKARKLNTEAFF
TRBV7-2	TRBJ2-7	NA	NA	TGTGCCAGCAGCAAGGACCCTAACCATCCTTACGAGCAGTACTTC	CASSKDPNHPYEQYF
TRBV28	TRBJ1-6	many	NA	TGTGCCAGCATTATGGATCTTTATTCACCCCTCCACTTT	CASIMDLYSPLHF
TRBV3-1	TRBJ1-4	many	NA	TGTGCCAGCAGCCAATTCCTTCATGAAAAACTGTTTTTT	CASSQFLHEKLFF
TRBV12-3/TRBV12-4	TRBJ2-5	NA	TRBD1	TGTGCCAGCAGTCCTAGAGGGACAGGGAGAGAGACCCAGTACTTC	CASSPRGTGRETQYF
TRBV27	TRBJ2-5	few	NA	TGTGCCAGCAGTTCAGGGTTGGGAGAGACCCAGTACTTC	CASSSGLGETQYF
TRBV7-3	TRBJ2-7	NA	TRBD2	TGCGCCAGCAGCTTAGCGACGCGGGGGGGCTCAAGCGAGCAGTACTTC	CASSLATRGGSSEQYF
TRBV7-8	TRBJ1-5	NA	TRBD1	TGTGCCAGCAGCTTTAGCCGACAGGGGGGAGGTATTAGCAATCAGCCCCAGCATTTT	CASSFSRQGGGISNQPQHF
TRBV2	TRBJ1-2	many	TRBD1	TGTGCCAGCATCACGACAGGGGAAGGCTACACCTTC	CASITTGEGYTF
TRBV10-2	TRBJ1-6	NA	TRBD1	TGCGCCAGCGACCGGGACAGGGGGTCACCCCTCCACTTT	CASDRDRGSPLHF
TRBV29-1	TRBJ1-1	few	NA	TGCAGCGTTGCCTTATTGACTGAAGCTTTCTTT	CSVALLTEAFF
TRBV24-1	TRBJ2-5	NA	TRBD1	TGTGCCACCAGTGAATCAGGGACAGTAGAGACCCAGTACTTC	CATSESGTVETQYF
TRBV5-5	TRBJ2-7	NA	TRBD1	TGTGCCAGCAGCTCCACCGGGACAGGGGGGGCCTACGAGCAGTACTTC	CASSSTGTGGAYEQYF
TRBV9	TRBJ2-7	NA	TRBD1	TGTGCCAGCAGCCCAGGGACAGGGGTCGAGCAGTACTTC	CASSPGTGVEQYF
TRBV9	TRBJ2-1	NA	NA	TGTGCCAGCGGGTTGCGCGGTAACTACAATGAGCAGTTCTTC	CASGLRGNYNEQFF
TRBV5-1	TRBJ2-1	NA	NA	TGCGCCAGCAGCTTGGTGGCGGCGATTTACAATGAGCAGTTCTTC	CASSLVAAIYNEQFF
TRBV19	TRBJ1-6	few	NA	TGTGCCAGTAGTATAAACGGCGATTCACCCCTCCACTTT	CASSINGDSPLHF
TRBV20-1	TRBJ1-5	NA	NA	TGCAGTGCTAGAGATCCTTCCCCCATAAATCAGCCCCAGCATTTT	CSARDPSPINQPQHF
TRBV20-1	TRBJ1-6	many	NA	TGCAGTGCTAGAGATCCGGGACCTCCCCCTTCACCCCTCCACTTT	CSARDPGPPPSPLHF
TRBV25-1	TRBJ1-4	many	NA	TGTGCCAGCAGCCCGGACAGCAGTAATGAAAAACTGTTTTTT	CASSPDSSNEKLFF
TRBV29-1	TRBJ1-1	NA	NA	TGCAGCGCTGAGCAGGGGAACACTGAAGCTTTCTTT	CSAEQGNTEAFF
TRBV7-3	TRBJ2-5	NA	TRBD2	TGTGCCAGCAGCCCAGATCCGGGGGGGCAGAGAGAGACCCAGTACTTC	CASSPDPGGQRETQYF
TRBV7-2	TRBJ2-5	once	TRBD1	TGTGCCAGCAGCCAAGGGACAGGGGACGGAGAGACCCAGTACTTC	CASSQGTGDGETQYF
TRBV9	TRBJ1-1	NA	NA	TGTGCCAGCAGCGTAGCGGAGGCAAGTGTAGGCACTGAAGCTTTCTTT	CASSVAEASVGTEAFF
TRBV2	TRBJ1-1	many	NA	TGTGCCAGCAGTGACTCGAACACTGAAGCTTTCTTT	CASSDSNTEAFF
TRBV2	TRBJ1-2	NA	NA	TGTGCCAGCCACCTAACAGGAATTTTAGCAGTCGGCTACACCTTC	CASHLTGILAVGYTF
TRBV2	TRBJ2-7	NA	NA	TGTGCCAGCACCACCCGGGGCTCAACTTCCTACGAGCAGTACTTC	CASTTRGSTSYEQYF
TRBV20-1	TRBJ2-7	few	NA	TGCAGTGCTGATTGGGGGAACGAGCAGTACTTC	CSADWGNEQYF
TRBV2	TRBJ2-2	many	NA	TGTGCCAGCCTAACAGCTGGCGGGGAGCTGTTTTTT	CASLTAGGELFF
TRBV11-2	TRBJ2-7	NA	NA	TGTGCCAGCGGCGGCAACTCCTACGAGCAGTACTTC	CASGGNSYEQYF
TRBV5-1	TRBJ1-2	NA	NA	TGCGCCAGCAGCTTGCAGTACGGATATGGCTACGCCTTC	CASSLQYGYGYAF
TRBV6-2/TRBV6-3	TRBJ2-1	NA	NA	TGTGCCAGCAGTTACCCCCCGCTTCGAGCCAATGAGCAGTTCTTC	CASSYPPLRANEQFF
TRBV10-3	TRBJ1-1	NA	NA	TGTGCCATCAGGGAAGCTGAGTGGAAGGCTTTCTTT	CAIREAEWKAFF
TRBV5-6	TRBJ2-7	NA	TRBD1	TGTGCCAGCAGCTCGTCCCGGGACAGGGGGAGGTACGAGCAGTACTTC	CASSSSRDRGRYEQYF
TRBV5-6	TRBJ2-3	NA	NA	TGTGCCAGCAGCTTTCTGTCCGCAGGGACAGATACGCAGTATTTT	CASSFLSAGTDTQYF
TRBV19	TRBJ1-1	NA	NA	TGTGCCAGTACCAAAGAACAGGGAGGGGTAGCTTTCTTT	CASTKEQGGVAFF
TRBV5-8	TRBJ1-2	many	NA	TGTGCCAGCAGCTTCGACGGCCCCTATGGCTACACCTTC	CASSFDGPYGYTF
TRBV5-1	TRBJ2-6	NA	TRBD1	TGCGCCAGCAGCTTGGTTACAGGGGGCCGGCTCTACGTCCTGACTTTC	CASSLVTGGRLYVLTF
TRBV24-1	TRBJ2-3	NA	TRBD1	TGTGCCACCAGTGACCCGGGACAGGGGGAAGCAGATACGCAGTATTTT	CATSDPGQGEADTQYF
TRBV24-1	TRBJ1-2	NA	TRBD1	TGTGCCACCAGTGGTCCGAGACCAGGGGGGTATGGCTACACCTTC	CATSGPRPGGYGYTF
TRBV5-1	TRBJ2-7	once	TRBD1	TGCGCCAGCAGCTTGGCTTTGGACAGGGTGAGGGAGCAGTACTTC	CASSLALDRVREQYF
TRBV19	TRBJ1-1	NA	NA	TGTGCCAGTAGTATTGAGCCTGAAGCTTTCTTT	CASSIEPEAFF
TRBV20-1	TRBJ1-5	few	NA	TGCAGTGCTAGAGATCGCGGAACCGGGGCCAATCAGCCCCAGCATTTT	CSARDRGTGANQPQHF
TRBV10-3	TRBJ2-3	NA	NA	TGTGCCGTCAGGACGGGAAGTGGTGATACGCAGTATTTT	CAVRTGSGDTQYF